This record covers a single T cell receptor beta chain. Its target is unknown. The sample originates from a study of Ad26.COV2.S vaccination and SARS-CoV-2 variants. The treatment was: roughly 20 received Ad26.COV2.S at low or high dose, single or two shots; 5 received placebo; per-sample allocation not given. Samples analyzed were those drawn on day 63 after the first vaccine or placebo injection. This table comes from immunoSEQ multiplex PCR, and its TCRdb copy is limited to in-frame clones, with some not included. The repertoire holds around 300,000 clones, with roughly nine tenths as singletons. Study results and limitations: Researchers reported similar non-spike TCR breadth in vaccine and placebo recipients.

Germline lookup yields CDR1 MGHRA and CDR2 YSYEKL. V gave up 4 bases and J gave up 4 bases; unmatched junction bases: 4. CDR3 length: 14 residues. This TCR came from a person aged 18 to 65 who received the Ad26.COV2.S COVID-19 vaccine or a placebo. V and J are TRBV4-1 and TRBJ2-7; 10 nucleotides align to TRBD1. The specimen was peripheral blood, collected in a trial of Ad26.COV2.S vaccine versus placebo. In nucleotides, the CDR3 is TGCGCCAGCAGCCCCGGGACAGGGGAATACGAGCAGTACTTC. Its protein is CASSPGTGEYEQYF.